This TCR beta chain is from a study of CD8 T cells in ankylosing spondylitis. Findings and limits, study-wide: Disease-linked clones bore a CD8+ phenotype and were relatively rare in peripheral blood. Matched ankylosing spondylitis synovial fluid reportedly showed significant enrichment of disease-linked clones. The study identified a TCR beta motif of several highly homologous variants that appeared characteristic of ankylosing spondylitis blood.

TCRdb reprocessed the 5' RACE reads with MiXCR, giving one entry per CDR3 protein. Among about 360,000 distinct CDR3 sequences, 20% to 25% were seen once, and the ten largest hold roughly 13%. The CDR3 runs to 14 residues. Trimming cost V 8 bases and J 0 bases, with 11 bases left between them. Germline assignment: CDR1 SEHNR and CDR2 FQNEAQ (reference sequence). There are a few counts of this clonotype. Its antigen is currently unknown. Sequenced: blood, either unsorted or a sorted T cell fraction (not recorded which). The source is a male donor with ankylosing spondylitis or in good health (not recorded which). The chain links TRBV7-9 to TRBJ1-3; D ambiguous. This CDR3 reads CASGRVLSGNTIYF. The CDR3 nucleotides are TGTGCCAGCGGCCGGGTGCTCTCTGGAAACACCATATATTTT.